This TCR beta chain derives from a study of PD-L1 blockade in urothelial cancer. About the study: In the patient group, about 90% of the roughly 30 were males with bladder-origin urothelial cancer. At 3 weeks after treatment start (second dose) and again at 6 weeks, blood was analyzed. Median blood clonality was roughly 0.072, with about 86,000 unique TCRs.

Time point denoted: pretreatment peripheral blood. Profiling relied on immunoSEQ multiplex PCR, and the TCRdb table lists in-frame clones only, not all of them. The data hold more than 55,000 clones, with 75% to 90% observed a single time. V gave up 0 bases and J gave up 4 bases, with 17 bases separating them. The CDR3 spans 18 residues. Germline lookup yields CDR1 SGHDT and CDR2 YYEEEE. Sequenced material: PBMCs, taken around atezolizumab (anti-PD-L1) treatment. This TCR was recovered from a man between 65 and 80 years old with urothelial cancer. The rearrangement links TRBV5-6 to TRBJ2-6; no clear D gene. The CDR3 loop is CASSLGGGVLGGANVLTF. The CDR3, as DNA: TGTGCCAGCAGCTTGGGAGGTGGCGTTTTAGGCGGGGCCAACGTCCTGACTTTC.